The clone carrying this T cell receptor beta chain was seen more than once but under ten times. This sample was taken from a study of cytomegalovirus exposure and HLA in healthy donors. Germline-derived CDR1 and CDR2 are SGHTA and FQGNSA. The trim removed 5 bases at V and 4 bases at J, leaving 8 bases unmatched. This CDR3 region has 16 residues. PCR primers comprised 60 Vbeta and 13 Jbeta primers. The method was immunoSEQ multiplex PCR; TCRdb's version includes in-frame clones alone and lacks a portion of them. The sample contains around 200,000 clones, roughly 87% of which appear only once. This TCR derives from a man between 50 and 59 years old in good health and CMV-seronegative. The chain employs TRBV7-2 and TRBJ2-3; 11 nucleotides align to TRBD2. The sequenced sample consisted of PBMCs. The CDR3 sequence is CASSPTSGSGADTQYF. CDR3 nucleotide sequence: TGTGCCAGCAGCCCCACTAGCGGGAGTGGGGCAGATACGCAGTATTTT.